This T cell receptor (beta chain) was found in a study of cytomegalovirus exposure and HLA in healthy donors. Overall study: The 120 validation repertoires were produced on the same platform as the roughly 670 repertoires of the first cohort. This was reported in a later analysis.

In its sample, this clone was seen a few times. Clones were read by immunoSEQ multiplex PCR, and TCRdb kept only the in-frame ones, dropping some. This table holds some 320,000 clones, roughly 87% found once. The V end was cut by 1 base, the J end by 5 bases, with 8 bases between. There are 13 residues in the CDR3. CDR1 LGHNA and CDR2 YSLEER come from the germline V gene. Sequencing was performed on PBMCs. The receptor was isolated from a woman in her 30s in good health and CMV-seropositive. The chain combines TRBV4-3 with TRBJ1-2, with D possibly being TRBD1 (5 bases). CDR3 sequence (DNA): TGCGCCAGCAGCCAAGGGGGCCAATATGGCTACACCTTC. Protein product: CASSQGGQYGYTF.